A selection of T cell receptor beta chains follows, all from one sample in a study of shared clonotypes between healthy human individuals. Some clones are missing from TCRdb's copy, which holds only in-frame ones; the method was immunoSEQ multiplex PCR. This sample has around 2.5 million clones, with approximately 94% found just once. Sequenced input: naive CD4+ T cells from PBMCs. The receptors shown here come from a man younger than 35 in good health. Some clones in this sample may be carry-over from other donors' samples. CDR3s include the opening cysteine and the closing phenylalanine or tryptophan. D genes are given only for firm matches. Part of the rows lack a size; the others show once, few, many or a class for expanded clones.

d_call j_call clone_size v_call cdr3_aa cdr3_nt
. TRBJ1-2 . TRBV10-3 CANQGDVWDGYTF TGTGCCAATCAAGGGGACGTCTGGGATGGCTACACCTTC
. TRBJ2-7 . TRBV4-1 CASSQPGKVYEQYF TGCGCCAGCAGCCAACCGGGGAAGGTCTACGAGCAGTACTTC
. TRBJ2-7 once TRBV4-2 CASSPGYSKGLSYEQYF TGTGCCAGCAGCCCGGGATATAGTAAAGGGTTATCCTACGAGCAGTACTTC
. TRBJ2-3 . TRBV11-3 CASSTRTTSTDTQYF TGTGCCAGCAGCACAAGGACTACCAGCACAGATACGCAGTATTTT
. TRBJ1-5 . TRBV5-1 CASSLDPEGNQPQHF TGCGCCAGCAGCTTGGATCCGGAAGGCAATCAGCCCCAGCATTTT
. TRBJ2-5 once TRBV4-2 CASSHRALETQYF TGTGCCAGCAGCCATAGGGCCTTGGAGACCCAGTACTTC
. TRBJ2-2 . TRBV7-9 CASSLDEFGELFF TGTGCCAGCAGCTTAGATGAGTTCGGGGAGCTGTTTTTT
TRBD1 TRBJ1-5 . TRBV7-2 CASSSGTGVSNQPQHF TGTGCCAGCAGCTCCGGGACAGGGGTGAGCAATCAGCCCCAGCATTTT
TRBD2 TRBJ2-1 . TRBV29-1 CSVIGLAGGKYNEQFF TGCAGCGTTATCGGACTAGCGGGAGGGAAATACAATGAGCAGTTCTTC
TRBD1 TRBJ2-5 . TRBV29-1 CSVVTGAWETQYF TGCAGCGTTGTAACAGGGGCCTGGGAGACCCAGTACTTC
. TRBJ1-2 . TRBV29-1 CSATPGEGDYGYTF TGCAGCGCAACACCGGGGGAGGGAGACTATGGCTACACCTTC
TRBD1 TRBJ1-6 . TRBV6-5 CASSQDRDSSPLHF TGTGCCAGCAGTCAGGACAGGGATAGCTCACCCCTCCACTTT
. TRBJ2-7 . TRBV9 CASSVGWIGAYEQYF TGTGCCAGCAGCGTAGGGTGGATAGGCGCCTACGAGCAGTACTTC
. TRBJ1-1 . TRBV11-1 CASSHRDTEAFF TGTGCCAGCAGCCATAGGGACACTGAAGCTTTCTTT
. TRBJ1-4 . TRBV5-6 CASSPDSSFATNEKLFF TGTGCCAGCAGCCCGGACTCTTCCTTTGCAACTAATGAAAAACTGTTTTTT
. TRBJ2-1 . TRBV5-1 CASSRGDGSDEQFF TGCGCCAGCAGTCGTGGGGACGGGAGCGATGAGCAGTTCTTC
. TRBJ2-7 once TRBV7-5 CARRFREPSFYEQYF TGTGCCAGAAGATTTCGGGAACCCTCCTTCTACGAGCAGTACTTC
. TRBJ2-5 once TRBV27 CASSFGGAETQYF TGTGCCAGCAGTTTCGGAGGGGCCGAGACCCAGTACTTC
. TRBJ2-1 . TRBV5-4 CASSFTSYNEQFF TGTGCCAGCAGCTTTACCTCCTACAATGAGCAGTTCTTC
TRBD1 TRBJ1-2 . TRBV10-3 CAIRRVGQIYGYTF TGTGCCATCAGGCGGGTGGGACAGATTTATGGCTACACCTTC
TRBD1 TRBJ2-1 . TRBV29-1 CSVRTGQANYNEQFF TGCAGCGTGAGGACGGGACAGGCCAATTACAATGAGCAGTTCTTC
. TRBJ2-7 . TRBV7-3 CASSLGRADSYEQYF TGTGCCAGCAGCTTAGGACGGGCCGACTCCTACGAGCAGTACTTC
. TRBJ2-4 . TRBV5-1 CASSFGREYVKNIQYF TGCGCCAGCAGCTTTGGTAGGGAATATGTCAAAAACATTCAGTACTTC
. TRBJ1-3 . TRBV4-1 CASSSQGPGGNTIYF TGCGCCAGCAGCTCTCAGGGCCCCGGAGGAAACACCATATATTTT
TRBD1 TRBJ2-7 . TRBV28 CASSLIGGIYEQYF TGTGCCAGCAGTTTAATAGGGGGCATTTACGAGCAGTACTTC
TRBD1 TRBJ2-7 . TRBV6-5 CASSLQGAREQYF TGTGCCAGCAGCTTACAGGGGGCGCGCGAGCAGTACTTC
TRBD1 TRBJ1-2 . TRBV18 CASSTAQGILLGYTF TGTGCCAGCTCAACAGCACAGGGGATCCTCTTGGGCTACACCTTC
. TRBJ2-5 . TRBV18 CASSPNSRDFQETQYF TGTGCCAGCTCACCGAATTCCAGGGACTTCCAAGAGACCCAGTACTTC
TRBD1 TRBJ2-4 . TRBV6-5 CASSNHGTGENIQYF TGTGCCAGCAGTAATCACGGGACAGGGGAAAACATTCAGTACTTC
. TRBJ1-2 . TRBV5-6 CASSLLGRGYTF TGTGCCAGCAGCTTGTTGGGGAGGGGCTACACCTTC
. TRBJ1-1 . TRBV4-1 CASSQREDGLNTEAFF TGCGCCAGCAGCCAACGCGAGGACGGATTGAACACTGAAGCTTTCTTT
. TRBJ2-7 . TRBV28 CASTIIPESEQYF TGTGCCAGCACGATTATCCCGGAGTCCGAGCAGTACTTC
TRBD1 TRBJ2-3 . TRBV5-1 CASSLGQGANTQYF TGCGCCAGCAGCTTGGGACAGGGGGCGAATACGCAGTATTTT
. TRBJ1-4 . TRBV30 CACRRGPEKLFF TGTGCCTGCCGACGAGGGCCTGAAAAACTGTTTTTT
. TRBJ2-3 . TRBV15 CATSGLGAETDTQYF TGTGCCACCAGCGGCCTAGGAGCAGAAACAGATACGCAGTATTTT